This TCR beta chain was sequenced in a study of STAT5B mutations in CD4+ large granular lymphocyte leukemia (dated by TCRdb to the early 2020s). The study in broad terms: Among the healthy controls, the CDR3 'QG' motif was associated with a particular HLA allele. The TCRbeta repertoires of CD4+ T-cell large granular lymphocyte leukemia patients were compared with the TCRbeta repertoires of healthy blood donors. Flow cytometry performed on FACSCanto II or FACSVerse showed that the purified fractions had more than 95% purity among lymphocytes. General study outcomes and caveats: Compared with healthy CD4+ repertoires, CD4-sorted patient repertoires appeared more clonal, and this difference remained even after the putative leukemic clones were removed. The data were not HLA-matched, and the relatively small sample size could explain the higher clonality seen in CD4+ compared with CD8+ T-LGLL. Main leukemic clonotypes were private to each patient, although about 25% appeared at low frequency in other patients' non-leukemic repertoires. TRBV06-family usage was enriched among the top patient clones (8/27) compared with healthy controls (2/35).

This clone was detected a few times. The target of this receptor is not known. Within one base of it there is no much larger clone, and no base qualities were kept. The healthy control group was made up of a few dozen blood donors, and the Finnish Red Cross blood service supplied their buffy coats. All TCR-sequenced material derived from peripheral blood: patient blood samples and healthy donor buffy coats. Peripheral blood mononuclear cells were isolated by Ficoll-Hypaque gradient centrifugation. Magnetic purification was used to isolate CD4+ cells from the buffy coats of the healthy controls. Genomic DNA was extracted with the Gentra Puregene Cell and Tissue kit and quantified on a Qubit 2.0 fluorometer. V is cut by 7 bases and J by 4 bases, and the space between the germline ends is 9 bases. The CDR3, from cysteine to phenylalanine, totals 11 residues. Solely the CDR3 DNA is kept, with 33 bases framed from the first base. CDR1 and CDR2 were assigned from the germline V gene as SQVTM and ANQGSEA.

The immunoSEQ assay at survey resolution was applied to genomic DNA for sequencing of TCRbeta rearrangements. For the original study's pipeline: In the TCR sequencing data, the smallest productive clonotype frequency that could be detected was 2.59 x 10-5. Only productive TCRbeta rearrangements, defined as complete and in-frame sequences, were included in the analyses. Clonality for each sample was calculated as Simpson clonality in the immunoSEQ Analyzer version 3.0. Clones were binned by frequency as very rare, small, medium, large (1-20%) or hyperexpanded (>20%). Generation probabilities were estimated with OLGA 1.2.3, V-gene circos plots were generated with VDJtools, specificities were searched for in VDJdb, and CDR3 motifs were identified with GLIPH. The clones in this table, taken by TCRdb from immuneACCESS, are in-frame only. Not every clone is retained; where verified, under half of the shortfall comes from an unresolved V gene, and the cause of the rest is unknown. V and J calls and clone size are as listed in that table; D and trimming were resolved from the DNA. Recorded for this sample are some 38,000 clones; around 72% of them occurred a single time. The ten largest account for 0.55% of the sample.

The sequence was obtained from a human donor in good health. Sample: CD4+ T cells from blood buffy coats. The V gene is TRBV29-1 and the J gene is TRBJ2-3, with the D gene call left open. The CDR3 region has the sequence CSGLVADTQYF. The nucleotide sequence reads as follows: TGCAGCGGATTGGTGGCAGATACGCAGTATTTT.